These 22 T cell receptor beta chains came from one sample sequenced in a study of cytomegalovirus exposure and HLA in healthy donors. The PCR was carried out with 60 Vbeta primers and 13 Jbeta primers. Sequenced by immunoSEQ multiplex PCR; TCRdb stores in-frame clones only, minus some. Of about 130,000 clones in the sample, around 74% were seen once. Source material: PBMCs. The receptors stem from a young man in good health and CMV-seronegative.

The chain uses TRBV7-3 and TRBJ2-5, with TRBD2 matching 7 bases. This CDR3 contains 14 residues. J lost 1 base, V lost 2 bases, and 1 base had no gene match. CDR1 is SGHTA, CDR2 FQGTGA, per germline. The CDR3 DNA reads as TGTGCCAGCAGCTTATGGGGGGGCCAAGAGACCCAGTACTTC. It translates to CASSLWGGQETQYF.

This chain joins TRBV6-5 and TRBJ2-4; TRBD2 is a possible D gene (5 bases). The germline V gene encodes CDR1 MNHEY and CDR2 SVGAGI. V dropped 4 bases and J dropped 1 base, with 8 bases sitting between them. The CDR3 spans 14 residues. The CDR3 sequence is CASSSRGAKNIQYF. In DNA form, the CDR3 reads TGTGCCAGCAGTTCACGGGGTGCCAAAAACATTCAGTACTTC.

J is TRBJ2-3 and V is TRBV7-9; TRBD1 matches 7 bases. The germline CDR1 and CDR2 sequences are SEHNR and FQNEAQ (reference sequence). The CDR3 length is 16 residues. V lost 1 base to trimming and J lost 1 base; unmatched junction nucleotides: 5. CDR3 amino acids: CASSLVSGGGTDTQYF. CDR3 nucleotide sequence: TGTGCCAGCAGCTTAGTATCAGGGGGAGGCACAGATACGCAGTATTTT.

The chain couples TRBV10-3 to TRBJ1-2; TRBD1 matches at 9 bases. CDR1 ENHRY and CDR2 SYGVKD come from the germline V gene. V lost 4 bases to trimming and J lost 2 bases; unmatched junction nucleotides: 2. The CDR3 extends over 14 amino acids. This CDR3 reads CAISGDRVNYGYTF. Here the CDR3 DNA reads TGTGCCATCAGTGGGGACAGGGTGAACTATGGCTACACCTTC.

The CDR3 bases are TGCGCCAGCACCAACAGGGAGACCCGGGAGCTGTTTTTT. This translates into CASTNRETRELFF. The V call is TRBV5-1, the J call TRBJ2-2; tentatively, D is TRBD1 (6 bases). This CDR3 spans 13 amino acids. The germline V gene has CDR1 SGHRS and CDR2 YFSETQ. Trimming pared 6 bases from V and 9 bases from J, leaving 15 bases between.

The chain carries TRBV7-9 and TRBJ1-4; 7 nucleotides align to TRBD1. This CDR3 comprises 13 residues. The V and J ends lost 4 bases and 7 bases, in that order; junction bases with no gene match: 3. In germline, CDR1 is SEHNR, CDR2 FQNEAQ (reference sequence). CDR3 DNA sequence: TGTGCCAGCAGCTCAGACAGGGTTGAAAAACTGTTTTTT. Residues: CASSSDRVEKLFF. Using reference TRBV7-9 and TRBJ1-4 for the parts outside the CDR3, the full variable domain is DTGVSQNPRHKITKRGQNVTFRCDPISEHNRLYWYRQTLGQGPEFLTYFQNEAQLEKSRLLSDRFSAERPKGSFSTLEIQRTEQGDSAMYLCASSSDRVEKLFFGSGTQLSVL.

V gene TRBV5-8 combines with J gene TRBJ2-7; the match to TRBD2 covers 7 bases. Germline CDR1 and CDR2: SGHTS and YDEGEE. The CDR3 is made up of 16 amino acids. The V gene end was trimmed by 4 bases and the J gene end by 4 bases; junction bases not matched to a gene: 14. This CDR3 is CASSVPVRQGGYEQYF. The CDR3 coding sequence is TGTGCCAGCAGCGTGCCGGTTCGTCAGGGAGGGTACGAGCAGTACTTC.

A few counts support this clone. As DNA, the CDR3 is TGTGCCAGCAGCCAAGACTTTAAAGAGACCCAGTACTTC. Amino acids: CASSQDFKETQYF. This chain uses TRBV4-2 with TRBJ2-5; D is uncertain. The V gene's germline CDR1 is LGHNA and CDR2 YNFKEQ. Trimming left V 0 bases short and J 3 bases short, with 5 bases between. This CDR3 is 13 amino acids long.

The chain combines TRBV7-9 with TRBJ2-3; D may be TRBD1 (6 bases). CDR3 length: 15 amino acids. Germline V CDR1 and CDR2: SEHNR, FQNEAQ (reference sequence). With 5 bases removed from V and 2 bases from J, the gap between germline ends came to 14 bases. The CDR3 nucleotides are TGTGCCAGCAGCCCCGTAGGGGGTGACACAGATACGCAGTATTTT. Its protein product is CASSPVGGDTDTQYF. The whole variable domain, filled in from reference TRBV7-9 and TRBJ2-3, reads DTGVSQNPRHKITKRGQNVTFRCDPISEHNRLYWYRQTLGQGPEFLTYFQNEAQLEKSRLLSDRFSAERPKGSFSTLEIQRTEQGDSAMYLCASSPVGGDTDTQYFGPGTRLTVL.

The V and J genes are TRBV11-2 and TRBJ2-5; 7 positions agree with TRBD2. This CDR3 comprises 15 residues. CDR1 and CDR2 from the germline V gene are SGHAT and FQNNGV. Trimming at V came to 0 bases and at J to 2 bases, leaving 3 bases not matched to a gene. CDR3 protein: CASSLDGAGQETQYF. The CDR3 bases are TGTGCCAGCAGCTTAGACGGAGCGGGACAAGAGACCCAGTACTTC.

The rearrangement joins TRBV5-4 to TRBJ2-3, with 9 positions matching TRBD2. V lost 3 bases, J lost 1 base, and 0 bases stayed unmatched. The length of the CDR3 is 14 residues. The germline V gene has CDR1 SGHNT and CDR2 YYREEE (reference sequence). CDR3 loop: CASSSSGGTDTQYF. CDR3 DNA sequence: TGTGCCAGCAGCTCTAGCGGGGGCACAGATACGCAGTATTTT.

V gene TRBV4-2 combines with J gene TRBJ1-2; TRBD1 aligns across 11 bases. V lost 4 bases to trimming and J lost 4 bases; unmatched junction nucleotides: 5. Germline loops: CDR1 LGHNA, CDR2 YNFKEQ. This CDR3 spans 15 amino acids. The DNA of the CDR3 is TGTGCCAGCAGCCCCGGGACAGGGGGGACCTATGGCTACACCTTC. This sequence encodes CASSPGTGGTYGYTF.

The chain's CDR3 is CAWSPRTSNYNSPLHF. DNA of the CDR3: TGTGCCTGGAGTCCTAGGACTTCCAACTATAATTCACCCCTCCACTTT. The chain is built from TRBV30 and TRBJ1-6; no reliable D call. This CDR3 is 16 amino acids long. Trimming pared 2 bases from V and 3 bases from J, leaving 14 bases between. Germline CDR1 is GTSNPN and CDR2 is SVGIG (reference sequence).

This rearrangement joins TRBV15 to TRBJ2-2; D uncertain. The CDR3 has 14 amino acids. Deletions cut 9 bases from V and 7 bases from J, with 18 bases between. Germline loops: CDR1 LNHNV, CDR2 YYDKDF (reference sequence). CDR3 in amino acids: CATANNVRGGELFF. CDR3 bases: TGTGCCACTGCTAATAATGTTCGTGGCGGGGAGCTGTTTTTT.

The chain combines TRBV4-1 with TRBJ1-4, with 9 positions matching TRBD1. Germline lookup yields CDR1 MGHRA and CDR2 YSYEKL. With V trimmed by 2 bases and J by 7 bases, 11 bases remained unmatched. This CDR3 comprises 17 residues. The CDR3 DNA reads as TGCGCCAGCAGCCAAACAGGGGGCTCCGCCTTGGGTGAAAAACTGTTTTTT. Protein sequence: CASSQTGGSALGEKLFF.

The gene calls are TRBV7-9 and TRBJ2-7; possible D gene TRBD2, 6 bases. This CDR3 region has 15 residues. Between the trimmed V and J ends, which lost 2 bases and 2 bases, there was a span of 13 bases. CDR1 and CDR2 (germline): SEHNR, FQNEAQ (reference sequence). The DNA for the CDR3 is TGTGCCAGCAGCTTAACGGGACTGGTCCCCTACGAGCAGTACTTC. Translation gives CASSLTGLVPYEQYF.

This rearrangement joins TRBV4-2 to TRBJ1-2; perhaps TRBD1 as D (6 bases). The V end was cut by 3 bases, the J end by 4 bases, with 15 bases between. The length of the CDR3 is 15 residues. The germline V gene encodes CDR1 LGHNA and CDR2 YNFKEQ. CDR3 coding DNA: TGTGCCAGCAGCCAGGGGGATAGGGGGGGCTATGGCTACACCTTC. This encodes CASSQGDRGGYGYTF.

This chain connects TRBV27 to TRBJ1-4; possibly TRBD1 for D (5 bases). The CDR3 is 16 amino acids. The V end lost 2 bases, the J end lost 5 bases, and 15 bases lay between the germline ends. CDR1 is MNHEY, CDR2 SMNVEV, per germline (reference sequence). The DNA for the CDR3 is TGTGCCAGCAGTTTAACCGACCTGACAGTAAATGAAAAACTGTTTTTT. Residues: CASSLTDLTVNEKLFF.

V usage is TRBV5-4 and J usage is TRBJ1-1; 7 nucleotides agree with TRBD1. Per the germline V gene, CDR1 is SGHNT and CDR2 is YYREEE (reference sequence). This CDR3 region has 15 residues. The V segment lost 1 base and the J segment 5 bases; nucleotides outside the gene matches: 8. The CDR3 sequence is CASSLTGDSTTEAFF. The CDR3 DNA reads TGTGCCAGCAGCTTGACAGGGGATAGTACGACTGAAGCTTTCTTT.

The chain employs TRBV4-2 and TRBJ2-7; the match to TRBD2 covers 9 bases. Germline CDR1 is LGHNA and CDR2 is YNFKEQ. The CDR3 runs 16 residues. The trim removed 4 bases at V and 2 bases at J, leaving 9 bases unmatched. CDR3 sequence (DNA): TGTGCCAGCAGCCGGAGGACTAGCGACCAAACCTACGAGCAGTACTTC. It translates to CASSRRTSDQTYEQYF.

In this sample, this clone turned up once. The conserved final phenylalanine or tryptophan is absent from the CDR3, which likely points to a read error. The chain uses TRBV10-3 and TRBJ1-4, with 11 positions matching TRBD1. J gave up 8 bases and V 9 bases, and 5 bases lay outside the gene matches. CDR1 ENHRY and CDR2 SYGVKD come from the germline V gene. This CDR3 region has 13 residues. In nucleotides, the CDR3 is TGTGCCATTTCCGGGACAGGGGGGGAAAAACTGTTTGTT. Encoded protein: CAISGTGGEKLFV.

The chain recombines TRBV6-6 with TRBJ1-5; 7 bases line up with TRBD1. The CDR3 is 15 amino acids. The V gene's germline CDR1 is MNHNY and CDR2 SVGAGI (reference sequence). J was trimmed by 3 bases and V by 7 bases; bases with no gene match: 9. The CDR3 loop reads CASTHGTASNQPQHF. The CDR3 bases are TGTGCCAGCACACACGGGACAGCTTCCAATCAGCCCCAGCATTTT.